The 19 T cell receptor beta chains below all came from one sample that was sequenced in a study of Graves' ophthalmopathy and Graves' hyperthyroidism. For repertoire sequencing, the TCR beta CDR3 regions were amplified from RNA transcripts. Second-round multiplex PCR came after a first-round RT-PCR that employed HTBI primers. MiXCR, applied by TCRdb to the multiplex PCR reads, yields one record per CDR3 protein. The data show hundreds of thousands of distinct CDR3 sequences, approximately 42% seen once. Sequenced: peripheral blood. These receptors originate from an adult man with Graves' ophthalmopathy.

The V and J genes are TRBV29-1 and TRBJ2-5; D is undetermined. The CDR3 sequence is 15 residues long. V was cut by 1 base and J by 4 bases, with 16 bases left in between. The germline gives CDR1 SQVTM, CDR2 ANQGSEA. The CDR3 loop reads CSVEGTPPARETQYF. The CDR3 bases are TGCAGCGTTGAAGGGACCCCTCCCGCACGAGAGACCCAGTACTTC.

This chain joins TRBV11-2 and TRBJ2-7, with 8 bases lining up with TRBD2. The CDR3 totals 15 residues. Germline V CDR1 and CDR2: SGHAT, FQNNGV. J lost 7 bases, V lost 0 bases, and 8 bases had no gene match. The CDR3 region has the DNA TGTGCCAGCAGCTTAGATAGACCGGGAGGGGGAGAGCAGTACTTC. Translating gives CASSLDRPGGGEQYF.

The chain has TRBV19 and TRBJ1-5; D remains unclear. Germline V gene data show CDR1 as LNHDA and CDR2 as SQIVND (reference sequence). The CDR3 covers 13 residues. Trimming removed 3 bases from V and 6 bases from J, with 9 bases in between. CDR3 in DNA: TGTGCCAGTAGTATTGTGTTGGGTCAGCCCCAGCATTTT. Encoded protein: CASSIVLGQPQHF.

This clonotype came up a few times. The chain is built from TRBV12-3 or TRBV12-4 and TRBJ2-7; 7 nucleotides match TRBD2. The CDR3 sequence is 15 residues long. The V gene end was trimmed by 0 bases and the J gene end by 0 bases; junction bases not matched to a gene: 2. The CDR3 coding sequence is TGTGCCAGCAGTTTAGCGTCGGGGGGCTCCTACGAGCAGTACTTC. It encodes CASSLASGGSYEQYF.

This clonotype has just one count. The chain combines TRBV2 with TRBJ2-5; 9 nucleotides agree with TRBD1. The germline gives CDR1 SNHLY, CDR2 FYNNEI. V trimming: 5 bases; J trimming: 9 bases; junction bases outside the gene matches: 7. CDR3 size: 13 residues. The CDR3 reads CASSMTGGEAQYF. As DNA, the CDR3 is TGTGCCAGCAGTATGACAGGGGGGGAGGCCCAGTACTTC.

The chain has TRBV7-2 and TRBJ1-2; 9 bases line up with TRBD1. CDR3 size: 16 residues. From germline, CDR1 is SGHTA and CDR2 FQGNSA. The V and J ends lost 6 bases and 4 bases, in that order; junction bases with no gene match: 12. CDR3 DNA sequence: TGTGCCAGCAGGCTAAGGACGGGACAGGGAGGCTATGGCTACACCTTC. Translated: CASRLRTGQGGYGYTF.

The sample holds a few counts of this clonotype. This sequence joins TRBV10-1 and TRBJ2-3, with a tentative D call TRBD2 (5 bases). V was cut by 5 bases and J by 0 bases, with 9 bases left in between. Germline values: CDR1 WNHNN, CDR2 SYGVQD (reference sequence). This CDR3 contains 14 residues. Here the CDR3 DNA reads TGCGCCAGCAGTAGCGGTGGTAGCACAGATACGCAGTATTTT. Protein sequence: CASSSGGSTDTQYF.

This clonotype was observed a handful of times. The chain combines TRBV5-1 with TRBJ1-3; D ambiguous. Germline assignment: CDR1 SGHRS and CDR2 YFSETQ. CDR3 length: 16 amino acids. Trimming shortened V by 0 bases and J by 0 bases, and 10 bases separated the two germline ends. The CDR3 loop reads CASSLAGPLSGNTIYF. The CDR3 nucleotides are TGCGCCAGCAGCTTGGCGGGTCCTCTCTCTGGAAACACCATATATTTT.

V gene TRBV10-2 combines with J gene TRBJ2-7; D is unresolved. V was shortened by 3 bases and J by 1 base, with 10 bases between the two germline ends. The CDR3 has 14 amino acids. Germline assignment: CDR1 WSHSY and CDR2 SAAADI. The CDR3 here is CASSDVGGSYEQYF. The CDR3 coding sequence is TGCGCCAGCAGTGATGTAGGCGGTTCCTACGAGCAGTACTTC.

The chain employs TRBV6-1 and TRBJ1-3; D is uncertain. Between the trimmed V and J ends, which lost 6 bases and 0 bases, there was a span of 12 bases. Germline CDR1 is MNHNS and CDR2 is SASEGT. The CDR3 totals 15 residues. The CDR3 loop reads CASRLTVYSGNTIYF. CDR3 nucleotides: TGTGCCAGCAGACTGACGGTTTACTCTGGAAACACCATATATTTT.

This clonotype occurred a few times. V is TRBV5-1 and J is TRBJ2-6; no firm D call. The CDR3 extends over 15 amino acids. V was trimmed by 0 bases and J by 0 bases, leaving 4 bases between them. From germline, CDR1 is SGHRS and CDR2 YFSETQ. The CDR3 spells CASSLAYSGANVLTF. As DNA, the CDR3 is TGCGCCAGCAGCTTGGCTTACTCTGGGGCCAACGTCCTGACTTTC.

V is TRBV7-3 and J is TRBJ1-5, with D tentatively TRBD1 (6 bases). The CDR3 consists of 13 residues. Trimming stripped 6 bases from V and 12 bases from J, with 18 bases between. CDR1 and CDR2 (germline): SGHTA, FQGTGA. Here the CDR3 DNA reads TGTGCCAGCAGTCCCCCGGGCGGGGGCGGCCAGCATTTT. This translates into CASSPPGGGGQHF.

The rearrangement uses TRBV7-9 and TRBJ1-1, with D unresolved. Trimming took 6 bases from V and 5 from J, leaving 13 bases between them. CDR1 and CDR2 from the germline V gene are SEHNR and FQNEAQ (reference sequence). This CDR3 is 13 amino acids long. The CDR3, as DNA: TGTGCCAGCAGATATATTCTCGGGACTGAAGCTTTCTTT. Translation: CASRYILGTEAFF.

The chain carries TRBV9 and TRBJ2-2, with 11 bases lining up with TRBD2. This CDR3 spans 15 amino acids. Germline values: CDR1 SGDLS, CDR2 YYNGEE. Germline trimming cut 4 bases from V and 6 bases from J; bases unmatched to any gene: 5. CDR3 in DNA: TGTGCCAGCAGCCCCCGGACTAGCGGGCCCGGGGAGCTGTTTTTT. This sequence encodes CASSPRTSGPGELFF.

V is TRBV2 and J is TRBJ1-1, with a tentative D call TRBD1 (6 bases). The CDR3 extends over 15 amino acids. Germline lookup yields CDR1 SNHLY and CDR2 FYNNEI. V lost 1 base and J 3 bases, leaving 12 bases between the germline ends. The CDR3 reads CASSEEGGQYTEAFF. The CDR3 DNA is TGTGCCAGCAGTGAAGAAGGGGGTCAATACACTGAAGCTTTCTTT.

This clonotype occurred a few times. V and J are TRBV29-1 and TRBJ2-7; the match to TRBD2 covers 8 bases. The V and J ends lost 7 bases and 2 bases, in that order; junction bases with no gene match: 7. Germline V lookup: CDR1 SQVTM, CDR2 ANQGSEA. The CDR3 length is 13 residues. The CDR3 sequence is CSATTSGPYEQYF. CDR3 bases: TGCAGCGCCACTACTAGCGGACCCTACGAGCAGTACTTC.

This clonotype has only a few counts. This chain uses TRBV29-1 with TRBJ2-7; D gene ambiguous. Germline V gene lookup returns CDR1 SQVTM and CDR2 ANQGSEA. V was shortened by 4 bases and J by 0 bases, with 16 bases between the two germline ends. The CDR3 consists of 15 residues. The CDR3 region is CSVATWPVPSYEQYF. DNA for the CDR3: TGCAGCGTTGCCACGTGGCCGGTTCCCTCCTACGAGCAGTACTTC.

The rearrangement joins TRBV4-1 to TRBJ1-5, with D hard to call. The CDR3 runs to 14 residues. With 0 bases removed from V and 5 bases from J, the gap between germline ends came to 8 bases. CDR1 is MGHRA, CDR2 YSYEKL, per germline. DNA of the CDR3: TGCGCCAGCAGCCAAGAGCCAGGAGATCAGCCCCAGCATTTT. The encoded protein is CASSQEPGDQPQHF.

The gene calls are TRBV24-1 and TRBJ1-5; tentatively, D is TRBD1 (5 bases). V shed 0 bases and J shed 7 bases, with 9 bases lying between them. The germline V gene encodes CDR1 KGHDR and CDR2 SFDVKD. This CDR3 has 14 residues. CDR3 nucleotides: TGTGCCACCAGTGATTTGGGGGCTGAGCAGCCCCAGCATTTT. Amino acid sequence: CATSDLGAEQPQHF.